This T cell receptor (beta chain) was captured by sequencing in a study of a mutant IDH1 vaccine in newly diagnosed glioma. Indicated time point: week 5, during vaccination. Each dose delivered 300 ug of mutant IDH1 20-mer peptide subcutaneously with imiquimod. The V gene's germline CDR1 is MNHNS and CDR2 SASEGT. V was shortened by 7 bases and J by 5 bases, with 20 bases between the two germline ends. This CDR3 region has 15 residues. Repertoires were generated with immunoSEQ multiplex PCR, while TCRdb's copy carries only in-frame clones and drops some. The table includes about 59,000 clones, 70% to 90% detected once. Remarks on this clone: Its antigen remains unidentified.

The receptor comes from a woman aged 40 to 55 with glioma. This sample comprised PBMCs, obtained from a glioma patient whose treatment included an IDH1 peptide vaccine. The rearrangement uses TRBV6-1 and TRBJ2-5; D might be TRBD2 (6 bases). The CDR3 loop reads CASMTEVFGGETQYF. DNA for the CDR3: TGTGCCAGCATGACTGAGGTTTTCGGAGGGGAGACCCAGTACTTC.